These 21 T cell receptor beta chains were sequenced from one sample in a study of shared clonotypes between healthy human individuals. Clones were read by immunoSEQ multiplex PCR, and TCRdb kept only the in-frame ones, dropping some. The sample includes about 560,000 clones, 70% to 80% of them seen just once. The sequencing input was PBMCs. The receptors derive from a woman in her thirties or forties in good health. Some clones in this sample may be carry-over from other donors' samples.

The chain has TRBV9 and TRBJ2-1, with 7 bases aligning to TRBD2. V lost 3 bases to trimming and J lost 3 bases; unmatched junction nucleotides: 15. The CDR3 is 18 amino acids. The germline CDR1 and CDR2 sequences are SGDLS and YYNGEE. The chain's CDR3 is CASSADTIAGSIYNEQFF. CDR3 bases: TGTGCCAGCAGCGCAGATACAATAGCGGGCTCGATCTACAATGAGCAGTTCTTC.

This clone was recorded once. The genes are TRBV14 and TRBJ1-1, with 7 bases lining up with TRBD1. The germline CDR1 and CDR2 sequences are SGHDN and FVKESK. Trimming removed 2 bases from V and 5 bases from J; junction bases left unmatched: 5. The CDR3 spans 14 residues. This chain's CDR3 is CASSQTGDGTEAFF. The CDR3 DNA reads TGTGCCAGCAGCCAAACAGGGGACGGAACTGAAGCTTTCTTT.

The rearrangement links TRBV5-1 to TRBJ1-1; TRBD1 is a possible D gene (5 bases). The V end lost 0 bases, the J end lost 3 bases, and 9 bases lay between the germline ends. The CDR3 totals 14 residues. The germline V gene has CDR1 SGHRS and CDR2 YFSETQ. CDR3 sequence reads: CASSLDAGDTEAFF. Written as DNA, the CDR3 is TGCGCCAGCAGCTTGGATGCGGGGGACACTGAAGCTTTCTTT. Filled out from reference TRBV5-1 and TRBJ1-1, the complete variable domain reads KAGVTQTPRYLIKTRGQQVTLSCSPISGHRSVSWYQQTPGQGLQFLFEYFSETQRNKGNFPGRFSGRQFSNSRSEMNVSTLELGDSALYLCASSLDAGDTEAFFGQGTRLTVV.

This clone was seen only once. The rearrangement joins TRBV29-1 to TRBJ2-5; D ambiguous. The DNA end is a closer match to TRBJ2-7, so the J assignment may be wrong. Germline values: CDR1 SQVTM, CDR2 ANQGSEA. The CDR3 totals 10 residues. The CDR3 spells CSALSYEQYF. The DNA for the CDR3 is TGCAGCGCCCTCTCCTACGAGCAGTACTTC.

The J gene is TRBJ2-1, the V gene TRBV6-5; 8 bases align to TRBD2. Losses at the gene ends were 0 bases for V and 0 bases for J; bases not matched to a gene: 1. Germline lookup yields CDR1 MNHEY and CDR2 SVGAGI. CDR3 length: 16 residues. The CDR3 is CASSYSSGSSYNEQFF. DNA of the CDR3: TGTGCCAGCAGTTACTCGAGCGGGAGCTCCTACAATGAGCAGTTCTTC.

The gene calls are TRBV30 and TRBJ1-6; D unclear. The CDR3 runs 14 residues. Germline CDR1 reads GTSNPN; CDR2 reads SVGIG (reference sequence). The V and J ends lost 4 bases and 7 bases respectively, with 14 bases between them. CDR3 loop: CAWTSGVVNSPLHF. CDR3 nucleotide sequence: TGTGCCTGGACATCCGGGGTGGTCAATTCACCCCTCCACTTT.

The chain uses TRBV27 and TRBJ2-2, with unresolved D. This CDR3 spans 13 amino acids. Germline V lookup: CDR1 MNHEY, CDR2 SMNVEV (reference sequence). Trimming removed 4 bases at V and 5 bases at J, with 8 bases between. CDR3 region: CASSSRLTGELFF. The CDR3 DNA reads TGTGCCAGCAGTTCTAGACTTACCGGGGAGCTGTTTTTT.

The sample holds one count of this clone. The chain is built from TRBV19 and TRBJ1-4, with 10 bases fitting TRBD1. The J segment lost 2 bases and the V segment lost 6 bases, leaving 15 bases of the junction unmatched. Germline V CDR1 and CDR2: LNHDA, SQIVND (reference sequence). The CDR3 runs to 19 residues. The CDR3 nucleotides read TGTGCCAGTAGCAGTTCCCGGGACAGGGGAATTAGGACTAATGAAAAACTGTTTTTT. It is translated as CASSSSRDRGIRTNEKLFF. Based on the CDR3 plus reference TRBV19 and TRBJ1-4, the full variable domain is DGGITQSPKYLFRKEGQNVTLSCEQNLNHDAMYWYRQDPGQGLRLIYYSQIVNDFQKGDIAEGYSVSREKKESFPLTVTSAQKNPTAFYLCASSSSRDRGIRTNEKLFFGSGTQLSVL.

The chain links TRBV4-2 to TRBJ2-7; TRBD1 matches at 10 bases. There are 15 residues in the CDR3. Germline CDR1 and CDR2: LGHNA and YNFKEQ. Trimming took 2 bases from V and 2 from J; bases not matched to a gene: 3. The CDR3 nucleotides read TGTGCCAGCAGCCAACCGGGACAGGGGACCTACGAGCAGTACTTC. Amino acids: CASSQPGQGTYEQYF.

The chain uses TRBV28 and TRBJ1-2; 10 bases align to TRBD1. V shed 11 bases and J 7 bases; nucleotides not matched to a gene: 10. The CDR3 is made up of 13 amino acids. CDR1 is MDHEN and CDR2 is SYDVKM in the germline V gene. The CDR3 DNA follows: TGTGCCTCTGGGACAGGGGTAAGGGGTGGCTACACCTTC. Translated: CASGTGVRGGYTF.

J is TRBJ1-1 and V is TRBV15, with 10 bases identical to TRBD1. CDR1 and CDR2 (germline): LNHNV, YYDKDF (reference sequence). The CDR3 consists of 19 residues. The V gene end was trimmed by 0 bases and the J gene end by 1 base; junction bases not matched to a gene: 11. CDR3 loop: CATSRDLSGTGAKNTEAFF. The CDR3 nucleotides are TGTGCCACCAGCAGAGATCTTAGCGGGACAGGGGCAAAGAACACTGAAGCTTTCTTT.

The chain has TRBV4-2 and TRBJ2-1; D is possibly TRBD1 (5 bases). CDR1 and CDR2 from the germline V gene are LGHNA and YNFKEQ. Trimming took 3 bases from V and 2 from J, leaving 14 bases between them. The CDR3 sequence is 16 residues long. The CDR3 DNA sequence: TGTGCCAGCAGCCAGGCTGGGGCGACCGCCTACAATGAGCAGTTCTTC. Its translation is CASSQAGATAYNEQFF.

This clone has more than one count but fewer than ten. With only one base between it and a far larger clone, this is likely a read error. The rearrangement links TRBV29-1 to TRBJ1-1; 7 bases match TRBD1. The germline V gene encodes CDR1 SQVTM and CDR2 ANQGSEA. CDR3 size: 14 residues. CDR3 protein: CIVANRDSFLEAFF. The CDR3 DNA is TGCATCGTAGCAAACCGGGACAGCTTTTTAGAAGCTTTCTTT.

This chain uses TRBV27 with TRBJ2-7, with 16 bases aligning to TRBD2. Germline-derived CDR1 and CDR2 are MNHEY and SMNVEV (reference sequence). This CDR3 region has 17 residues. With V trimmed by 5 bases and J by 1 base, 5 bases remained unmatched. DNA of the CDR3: TGTGCCAGCAGTCCCGGGACTAGCGGGAGGGTATCCTACGAGCAGTACTTC. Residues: CASSPGTSGRVSYEQYF.

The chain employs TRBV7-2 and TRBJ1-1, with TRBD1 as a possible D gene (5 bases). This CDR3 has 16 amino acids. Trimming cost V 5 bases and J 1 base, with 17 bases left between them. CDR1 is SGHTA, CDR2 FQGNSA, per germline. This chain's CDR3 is CASSPPSGRANTEAFF. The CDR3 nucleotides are TGTGCCAGCAGCCCACCGTCCGGCAGGGCGAACACTGAAGCTTTCTTT.

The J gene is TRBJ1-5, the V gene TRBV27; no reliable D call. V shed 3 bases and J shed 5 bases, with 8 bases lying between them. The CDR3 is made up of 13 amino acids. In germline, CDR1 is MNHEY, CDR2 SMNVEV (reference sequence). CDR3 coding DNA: TGTGCCAGCAGTTTCCGACGGGATCAGCCCCAGCATTTT. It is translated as CASSFRRDQPQHF.

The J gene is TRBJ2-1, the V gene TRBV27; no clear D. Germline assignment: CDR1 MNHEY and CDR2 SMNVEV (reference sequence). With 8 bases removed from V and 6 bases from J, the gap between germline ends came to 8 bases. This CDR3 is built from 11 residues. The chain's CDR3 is CASRGPNEQFF. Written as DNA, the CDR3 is TGTGCCAGCCGAGGACCCAATGAGCAGTTCTTC.

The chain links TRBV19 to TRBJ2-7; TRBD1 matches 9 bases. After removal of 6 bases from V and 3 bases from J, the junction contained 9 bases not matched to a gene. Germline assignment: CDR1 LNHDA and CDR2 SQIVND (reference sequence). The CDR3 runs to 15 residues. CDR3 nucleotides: TGTGCCAGTAGCACAGGGACAGGGAAGGGCTACGAGCAGTACTTC. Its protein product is CASSTGTGKGYEQYF.

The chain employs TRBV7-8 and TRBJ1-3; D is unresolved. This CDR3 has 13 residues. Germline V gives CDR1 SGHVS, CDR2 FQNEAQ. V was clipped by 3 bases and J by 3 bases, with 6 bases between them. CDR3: CASSLGYGNTIYF. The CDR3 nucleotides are TGTGCCAGCAGCTTGGGGTATGGAAACACCATATATTTT.

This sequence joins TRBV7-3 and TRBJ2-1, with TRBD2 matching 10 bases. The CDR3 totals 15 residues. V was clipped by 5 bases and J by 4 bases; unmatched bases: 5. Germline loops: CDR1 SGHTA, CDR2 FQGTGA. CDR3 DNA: TGTGCCAGCAGCCCTCTAGCGGGAGAGTACAATGAGCAGTTCTTC. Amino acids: CASSPLAGEYNEQFF.

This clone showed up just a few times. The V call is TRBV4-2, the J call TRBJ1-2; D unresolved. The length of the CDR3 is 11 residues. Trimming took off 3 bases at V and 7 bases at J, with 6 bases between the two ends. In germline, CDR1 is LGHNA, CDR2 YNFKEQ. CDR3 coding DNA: TGTGCCAGCAGCCAGCCAGGTGGCTACACCTTC. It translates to CASSQPGGYTF.